This T cell receptor (beta chain) derives from a study of Ad26.COV2.S vaccination and SARS-CoV-2 variants (dated by TCRdb to the early 2020s). At the level of the whole study: Donors in the vaccine arm were drawn from COV1001, a multicentre, randomized, double-blind, placebo-controlled phase I-IIa trial testing Ad26.COV2.S in healthy adults. Trial participants were randomized into five groups of five, in which low-dose or high-dose Ad26.COV2.S was given once or twice, or placebo was given on both occasions. A total of around 32 samples were included in the TCR-sequenced set, comprising roughly 20 Ad26.COV2.S vaccine recipients, 5 placebo recipients and 8 SARS-CoV-2 convalescent individuals. Blinding of investigators to trial group allocation was maintained during experiments and outcome assessment. Sequencing of the TCRbeta repertoire served to evaluate the specificity and breadth of SARS-CoV-2-reactive T cell receptors following Ad26.COV2.S vaccination. Ad26.COV2.S was administered intramuscularly at 5 x 10^10 or 1 x 10^11 viral particles, either as a single shot or as two shots given 56 days apart. The research as a whole found: Spike-specific TCR breadth was higher in Ad26.COV2.S recipients than in placebo recipients (P = 0.0014). The study was not powered for comparison of responses between vaccine doses or regimens. The authors noted that the TCR breadth and depth analyses may have underestimated total T cell responses. Vaccine and placebo recipients had comparable non-spike TCR breadth, which fits with the vaccine containing only spike. After vaccination, substantial breadth of spike-specific CD8+ and CD4+ T cell responses was reported.

CDR1 and CDR2 were assigned from the germline V gene (reference sequence) as DFQATT and SNEGSKA. Counted from cysteine to phenylalanine, this CDR3 has 11 amino acids. Of all the DNA, just the CDR3 is kept, 33 bases in frame from base 1. The sample's treatment or condition label, decoded: 15 to 20 received Ad26.COV2.S at low or high dose, single or two shots; about five received placebo; per-sample allocation not given. Repertoires of vaccine and placebo recipients were sequenced from samples collected on day 63 after the first injection. In Cohort 1b, 25 to 30 adults aged 18-55 years were enrolled at a single site in Boston, USA, between 29 July and 7 August 2020. As a vaccine, Ad26.COV2.S was a replication-incompetent adenovirus type 26 vector that expressed a prefusion-stabilized SARS-CoV-2 spike protein derived from the original Wuhan strain. With respect to this clone: This receptor's antigen is unknown. One end of the junction is discordant with germline, which a read error may explain.

The immunoSEQ Assay was the method used to sequence TCRbeta CDR3 regions. After extraction, genomic DNA underwent amplification by bias-controlled multiplex PCR, followed by high-throughput sequencing. In the original analysis: To quantify the absolute abundance of each unique TCRbeta CDR3 region, sequences were collapsed and filtered. T cell fraction was estimated by normalizing TCRbeta template counts to usable DNA, which was measured by amplifying reference genes present in all nucleated cells. Repertoire TCRs were annotated as SARS-CoV-2-specific by exact matching of V gene, CDR3 amino acid sequence and J gene to a known reactive TCR set. MIRA supplied the reference SARS-CoV-2 TCR set, which was filtered for enrichment in COVID-19-positive ImmuneCODE repertoires so that public or cross-reactive TCRs were removed. Using the MIRA antigens, annotated TCRs were further analysed by specific ORF or by position within an ORF. Depth was the summed frequency of annotated unique rearrangements, while breadth was defined as annotated unique rearrangements over total unique productive rearrangements. TCR breadth was compared between groups using two-sided Wilcoxon rank-sum tests. TCRdb mirrors the immuneACCESS table, restricted to in-frame sequences. Some clones are absent from its copies; in checked studies, under half trace to an unresolved V gene, and the reason for the others is unknown. The V and J calls and the clone size are those of that table, but D and trimming were determined from the DNA. This sample lists 350,000 to 450,000 clones; roughly four fifths were detected once. The ten largest clones capture about 7.4% of the sample.

The TCR comes from a person between 18 and 59 years old who received the Ad26.COV2.S COVID-19 vaccine or a placebo. The chain joins TRBV20-1 to TRBJ2-7; 9 bases in the junction line up with TRBD1. The specimen was peripheral blood, collected in a trial of Ad26.COV2.S vaccine versus placebo. The CDR3 reads as follows: CSAYHPGQGPF. The nucleotides read TGCAGTGCTTATCATCCGGGACAGGGCCCCTTC.